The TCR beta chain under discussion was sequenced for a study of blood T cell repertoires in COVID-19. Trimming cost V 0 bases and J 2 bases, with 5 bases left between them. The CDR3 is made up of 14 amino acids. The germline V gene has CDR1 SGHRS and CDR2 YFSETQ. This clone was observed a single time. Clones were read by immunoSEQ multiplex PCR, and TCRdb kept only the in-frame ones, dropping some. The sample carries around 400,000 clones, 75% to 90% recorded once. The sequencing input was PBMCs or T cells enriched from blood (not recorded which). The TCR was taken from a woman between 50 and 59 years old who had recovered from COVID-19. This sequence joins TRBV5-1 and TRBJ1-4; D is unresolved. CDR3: CASSLARTNEKLFF. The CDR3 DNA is TGCGCCAGCAGCTTGGCTCGTACTAATGAAAAACTGTTTTTT.